The count of the clone carrying this T cell receptor beta chain is one. As yet, its antigen is unknown. Donors showed nominal health when sampled, although they likely had unrecorded immune exposures. These data are taken from a study of cytomegalovirus exposure and HLA in healthy donors. Notes on the study in general: DRB1 had the most TCR associations and HLA-C the fewest, a later analysis found, with rates varying by HLA locus. As was reported, the HLA-A and HLA-B alleles of most subjects were accurately predicted from TCR beta sequences. Looking again later, the authors saw that most CMV-associated TCR beta chains seemed HLA-restricted.

Germline assignment: CDR1 MNHEY and CDR2 SMNVEV (reference sequence). Unmatched junction bases numbered 10, after V lost 4 bases and J lost 6 bases. The CDR3 has 18 amino acids. PCR used 60 Vbeta primers and 13 Jbeta primers. TCRdb keeps only in-frame clones here, not all; method: immunoSEQ multiplex PCR. The data show 150,000 or so clones, 70% seen once. The sequenced material came from PBMCs. The sequence derives from a man between 18 and 29 years old in good health and CMV-seropositive. The chain has TRBV27 and TRBJ2-2; TRBD2 matches at 14 bases. As DNA, the CDR3 is TGTGCCAGCAGTTGGCGGACTAGCGGGAGGTCCGCCCCCGGGGAGCTGTTTTTT. This gives the protein CASSWRTSGRSAPGELFF.